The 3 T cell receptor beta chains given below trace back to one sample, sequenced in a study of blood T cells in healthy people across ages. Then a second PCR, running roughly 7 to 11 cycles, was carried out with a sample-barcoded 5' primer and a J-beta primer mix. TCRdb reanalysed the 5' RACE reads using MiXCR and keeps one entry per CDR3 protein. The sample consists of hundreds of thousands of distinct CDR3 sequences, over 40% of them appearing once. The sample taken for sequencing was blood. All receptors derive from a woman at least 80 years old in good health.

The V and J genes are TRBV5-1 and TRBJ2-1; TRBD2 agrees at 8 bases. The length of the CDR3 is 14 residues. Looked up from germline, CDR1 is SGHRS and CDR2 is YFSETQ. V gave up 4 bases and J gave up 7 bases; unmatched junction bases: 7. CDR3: CASSGLARENEQFF. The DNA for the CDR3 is TGCGCCAGCAGCGGACTAGCTAGGGAAAATGAGCAGTTCTTC.

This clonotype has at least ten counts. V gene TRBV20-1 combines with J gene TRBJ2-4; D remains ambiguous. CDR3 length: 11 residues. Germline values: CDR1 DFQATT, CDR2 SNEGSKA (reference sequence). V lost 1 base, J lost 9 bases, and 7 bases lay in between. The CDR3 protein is CSARVGVIQYF. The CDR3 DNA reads TGCAGTGCTAGAGTTGGGGTCATTCAGTACTTC.

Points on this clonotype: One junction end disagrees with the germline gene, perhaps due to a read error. CDR3 residues: CTISEPSGGPYNEQYF. CDR3 DNA sequence: TGTACCATCAGTGAACCAAGCGGGGGACCCTACAATGAGCAGTACTTC. V gene TRBV10-3 combines with J gene TRBJ2-1, with 8 bases aligning to TRBD2. The J call may be faulty, since TRBJ2-7 better matches the DNA end. CDR3 length: 16 amino acids. Germline V gene lookup returns CDR1 ENHRY and CDR2 SYGVKD.